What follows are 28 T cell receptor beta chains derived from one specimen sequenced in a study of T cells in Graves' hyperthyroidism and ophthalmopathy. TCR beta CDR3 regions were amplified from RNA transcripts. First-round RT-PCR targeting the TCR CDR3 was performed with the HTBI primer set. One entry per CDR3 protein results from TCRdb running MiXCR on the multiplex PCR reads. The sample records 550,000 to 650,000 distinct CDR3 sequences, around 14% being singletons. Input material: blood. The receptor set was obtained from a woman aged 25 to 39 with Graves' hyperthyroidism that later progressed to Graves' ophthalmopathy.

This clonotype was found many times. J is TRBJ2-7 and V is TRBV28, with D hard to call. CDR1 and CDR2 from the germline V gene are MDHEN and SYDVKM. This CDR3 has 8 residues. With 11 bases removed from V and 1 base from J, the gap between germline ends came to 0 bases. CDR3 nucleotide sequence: TGTGCCTCCTACGAGCAGTACTTC. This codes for CASYEQYF.

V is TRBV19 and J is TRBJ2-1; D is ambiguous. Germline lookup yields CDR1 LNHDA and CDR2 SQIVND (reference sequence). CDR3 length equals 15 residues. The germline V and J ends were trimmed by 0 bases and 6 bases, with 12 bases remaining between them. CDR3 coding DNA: TGTGCCAGTAGTATAGATGACGTAGGGTTCAATGAGCAGTTCTTC. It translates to CASSIDDVGFNEQFF.

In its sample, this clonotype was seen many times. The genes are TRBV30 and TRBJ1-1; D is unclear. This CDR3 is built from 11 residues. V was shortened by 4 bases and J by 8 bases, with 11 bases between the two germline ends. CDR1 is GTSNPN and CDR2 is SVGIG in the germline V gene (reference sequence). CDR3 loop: CAWTVNAEAFF. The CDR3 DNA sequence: TGTGCCTGGACTGTGAATGCCGAAGCTTTCTTT.

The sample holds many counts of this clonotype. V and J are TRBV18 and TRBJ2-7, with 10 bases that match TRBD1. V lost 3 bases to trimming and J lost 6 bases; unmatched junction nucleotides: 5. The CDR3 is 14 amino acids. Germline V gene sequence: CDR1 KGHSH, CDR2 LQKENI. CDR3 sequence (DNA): TGTGCCAGCTCACCCGGGACAGGGGCGTTCGAGCAGTACTTC. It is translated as CASSPGTGAFEQYF.

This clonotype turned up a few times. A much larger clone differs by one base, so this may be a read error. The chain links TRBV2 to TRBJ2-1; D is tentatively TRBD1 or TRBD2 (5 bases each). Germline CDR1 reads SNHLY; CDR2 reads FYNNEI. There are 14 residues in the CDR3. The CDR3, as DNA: TGTGCCAGCAGCCGGGACGGATTCTACAGTGAGCAGTTCTTC. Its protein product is CASSRDGFYSEQFF.

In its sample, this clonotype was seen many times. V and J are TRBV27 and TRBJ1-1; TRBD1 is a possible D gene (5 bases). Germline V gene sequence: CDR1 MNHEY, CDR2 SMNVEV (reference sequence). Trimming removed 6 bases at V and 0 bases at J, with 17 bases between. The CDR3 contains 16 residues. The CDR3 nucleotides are TGTGCCAGCAGCCGTAAGGCAGCGGGACTGAACACTGAAGCTTTCTTT. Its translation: CASSRKAAGLNTEAFF.

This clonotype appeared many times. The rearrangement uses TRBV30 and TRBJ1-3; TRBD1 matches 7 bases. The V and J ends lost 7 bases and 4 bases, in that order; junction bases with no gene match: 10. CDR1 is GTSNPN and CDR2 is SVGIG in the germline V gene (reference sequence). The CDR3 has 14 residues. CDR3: CAFARGGQGNTIYF. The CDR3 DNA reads TGTGCCTTCGCCAGGGGGGGACAAGGAAACACCATATATTTT. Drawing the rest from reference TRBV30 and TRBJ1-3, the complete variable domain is SQTIHQWPATLVQPVGSPLSLECTVEGTSNPNLYWYRQAAGRGLQLLFYSVGIGQISSEVPQNLSASRPQDRQFILSSKKLLLSDSGFYLCAFARGGQGNTIYFGEGSWLTVV.

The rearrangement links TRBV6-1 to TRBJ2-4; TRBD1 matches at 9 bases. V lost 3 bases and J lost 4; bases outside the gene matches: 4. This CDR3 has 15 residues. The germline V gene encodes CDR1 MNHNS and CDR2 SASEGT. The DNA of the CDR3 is TGTGCCAGCAGTGACCCGGGACAGGGAAAAAACATTCAGTACTTC. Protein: CASSDPGQGKNIQYF.

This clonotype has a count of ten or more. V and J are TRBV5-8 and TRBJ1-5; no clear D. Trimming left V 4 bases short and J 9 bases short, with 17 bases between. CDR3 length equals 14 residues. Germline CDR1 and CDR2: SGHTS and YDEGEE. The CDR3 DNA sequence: TGTGCCAGCAGCATGGACGGTGTCCATAGGCCCCAGCATTTT. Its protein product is CASSMDGVHRPQHF.

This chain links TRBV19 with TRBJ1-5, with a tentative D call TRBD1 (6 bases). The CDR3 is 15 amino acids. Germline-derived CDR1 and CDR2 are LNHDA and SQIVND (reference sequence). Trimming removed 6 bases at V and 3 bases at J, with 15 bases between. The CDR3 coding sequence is TGTGCCAGTAGCCTAACGGGGGCGCTCAATCAGCCCCAGCATTTT. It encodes CASSLTGALNQPQHF.

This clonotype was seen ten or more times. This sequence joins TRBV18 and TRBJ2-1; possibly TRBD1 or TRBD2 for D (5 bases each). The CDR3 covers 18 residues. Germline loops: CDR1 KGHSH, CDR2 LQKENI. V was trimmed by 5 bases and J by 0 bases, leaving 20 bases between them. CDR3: CASSTQGVGTDSYNEQFF. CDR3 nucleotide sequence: TGTGCCAGCTCAACCCAAGGGGTAGGGACGGACTCCTACAATGAGCAGTTCTTC. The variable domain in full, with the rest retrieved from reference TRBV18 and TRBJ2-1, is NAGVMQNPRHLVRRRGQEARLRCSPMKGHSHVYWYRQLPEEGLKFMVYLQKENIIDESGMPKERFSAEFPKEGPSILRIQQVVRGDSAAYFCASSTQGVGTDSYNEQFFGPGTRLTVL.

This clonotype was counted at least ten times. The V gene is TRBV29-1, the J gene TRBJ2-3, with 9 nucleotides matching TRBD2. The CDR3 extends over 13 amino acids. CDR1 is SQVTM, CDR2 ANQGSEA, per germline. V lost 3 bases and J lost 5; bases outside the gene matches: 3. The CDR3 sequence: CSVEGGRGDTQYF. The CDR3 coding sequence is TGCAGCGTTGAGGGCGGGAGGGGAGATACGCAGTATTTT.

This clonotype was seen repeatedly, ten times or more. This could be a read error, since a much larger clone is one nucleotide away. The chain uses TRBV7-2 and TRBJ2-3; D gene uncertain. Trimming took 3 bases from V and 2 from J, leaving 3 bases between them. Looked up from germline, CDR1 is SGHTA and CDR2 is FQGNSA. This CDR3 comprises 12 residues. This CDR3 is CASSFYTDTQYF. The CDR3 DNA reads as TGTGCCAGCAGCTTCTACACAGATACGCAGTATTTT.

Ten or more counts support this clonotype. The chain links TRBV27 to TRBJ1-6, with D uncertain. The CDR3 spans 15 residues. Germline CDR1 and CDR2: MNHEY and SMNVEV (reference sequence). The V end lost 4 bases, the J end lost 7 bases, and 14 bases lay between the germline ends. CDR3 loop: CASSSPGMANSPLHF. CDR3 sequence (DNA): TGTGCCAGCAGTTCCCCCGGGATGGCGAATTCACCCCTCCACTTT.

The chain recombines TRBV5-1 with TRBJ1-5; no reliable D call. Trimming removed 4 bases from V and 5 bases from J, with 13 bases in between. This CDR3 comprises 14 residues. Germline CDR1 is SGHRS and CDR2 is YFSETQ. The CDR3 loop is CASSQDGRDQPQHF. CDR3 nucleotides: TGCGCCAGCAGCCAGGACGGGAGAGATCAGCCCCAGCATTTT.

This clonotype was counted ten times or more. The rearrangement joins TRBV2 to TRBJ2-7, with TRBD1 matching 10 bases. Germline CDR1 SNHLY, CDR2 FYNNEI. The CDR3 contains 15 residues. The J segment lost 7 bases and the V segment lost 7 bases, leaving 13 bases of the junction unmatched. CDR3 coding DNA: TGTGCCAGCATTACCGGACAGGGGGGCCTGTTGGAGCAGTACTTC. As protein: CASITGQGGLLEQYF.

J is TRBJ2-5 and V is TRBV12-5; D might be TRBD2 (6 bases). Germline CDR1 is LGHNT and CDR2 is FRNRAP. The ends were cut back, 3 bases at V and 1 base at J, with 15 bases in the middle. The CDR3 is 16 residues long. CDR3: CASGFFVAEVQETQYF. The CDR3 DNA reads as TGTGCTAGTGGTTTTTTCGTAGCGGAAGTCCAAGAGACCCAGTACTTC.

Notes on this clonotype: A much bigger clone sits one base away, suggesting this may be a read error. CDR3 sequence reads: CASSFLGGTSGREDTQHF. Written as DNA, the CDR3 is TGCGCCAGCAGCTTCCTCGGAGGGACTAGCGGGAGGGAAGATACGCAGCATTTT. The rearrangement uses TRBV5-1 and TRBJ2-3; a weak D match, TRBD1 (5 bases). The DNA matches TRBJ1-5 better at its end, which makes the J call doubtful. This CDR3 is built from 18 residues. Looked up from germline, CDR1 is SGHRS and CDR2 is YFSETQ.

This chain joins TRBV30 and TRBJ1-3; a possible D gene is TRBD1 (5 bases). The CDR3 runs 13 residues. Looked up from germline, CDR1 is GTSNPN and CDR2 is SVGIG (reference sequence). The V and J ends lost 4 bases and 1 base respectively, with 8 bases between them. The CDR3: CAWKRGSGNTIYF. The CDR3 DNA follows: TGTGCCTGGAAGAGGGGATCTGGAAACACCATATATTTT.

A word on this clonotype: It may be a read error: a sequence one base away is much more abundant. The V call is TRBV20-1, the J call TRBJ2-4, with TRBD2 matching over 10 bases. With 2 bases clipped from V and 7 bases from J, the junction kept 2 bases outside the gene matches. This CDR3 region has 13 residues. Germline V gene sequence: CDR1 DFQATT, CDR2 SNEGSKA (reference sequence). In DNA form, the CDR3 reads TGCAGTGCTAGAACTAGCGGGGTTAACATTCAGTACTTC. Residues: CSARTSGVNIQYF.

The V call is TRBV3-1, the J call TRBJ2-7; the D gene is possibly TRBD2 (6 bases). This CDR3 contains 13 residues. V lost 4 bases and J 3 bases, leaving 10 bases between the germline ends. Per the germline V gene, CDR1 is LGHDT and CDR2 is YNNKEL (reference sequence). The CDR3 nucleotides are TGTGCCAGCAGCCCCCGGGGGATCTACGAGCAGTACTTC. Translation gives CASSPRGIYEQYF.

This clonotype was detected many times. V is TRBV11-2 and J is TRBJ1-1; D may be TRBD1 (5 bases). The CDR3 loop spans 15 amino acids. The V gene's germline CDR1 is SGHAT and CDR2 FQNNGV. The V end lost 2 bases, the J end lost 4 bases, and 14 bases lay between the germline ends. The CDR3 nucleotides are TGTGCCAGCAGCTTATACGGGGCCGCGCCCACTGAAGCTTTCTTT. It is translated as CASSLYGAAPTEAFF.

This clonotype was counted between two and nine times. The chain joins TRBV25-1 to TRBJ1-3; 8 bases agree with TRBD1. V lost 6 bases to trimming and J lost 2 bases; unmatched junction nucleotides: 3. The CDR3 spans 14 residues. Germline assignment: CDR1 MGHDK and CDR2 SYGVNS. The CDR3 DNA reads TGTGCCAGCAGACAGACAGGGGCTGGAAACACCATATATTTT. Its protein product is CASRQTGAGNTIYF.

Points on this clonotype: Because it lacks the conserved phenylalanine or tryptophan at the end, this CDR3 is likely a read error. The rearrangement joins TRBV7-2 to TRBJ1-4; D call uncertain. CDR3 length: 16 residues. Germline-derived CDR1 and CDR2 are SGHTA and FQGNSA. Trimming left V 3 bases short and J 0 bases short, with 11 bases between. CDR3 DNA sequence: TGTGCCAGCAGCTTGACTACACCCGCAACTAATGAAAAACTGTTTCTT. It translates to CASSLTTPATNEKLFL.

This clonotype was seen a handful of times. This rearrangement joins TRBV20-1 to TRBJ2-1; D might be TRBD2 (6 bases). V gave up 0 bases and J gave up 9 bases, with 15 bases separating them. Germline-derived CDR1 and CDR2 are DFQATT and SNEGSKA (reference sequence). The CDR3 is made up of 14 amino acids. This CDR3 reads CSAREGGKATEQFF. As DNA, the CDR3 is TGCAGTGCTAGAGAGGGGGGAAAAGCTACTGAGCAGTTCTTC.

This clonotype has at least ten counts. CDR3 amino acids: CASSYETEAFF. CDR3 in DNA: TGTGCCAGCAGTTATGAAACTGAAGCTTTCTTT. The rearrangement links TRBV12-3 or TRBV12-4 to TRBJ1-1; unclear D gene. The CDR3 runs 11 residues. V was clipped by 4 bases and J by 5 bases, with 5 bases between them.

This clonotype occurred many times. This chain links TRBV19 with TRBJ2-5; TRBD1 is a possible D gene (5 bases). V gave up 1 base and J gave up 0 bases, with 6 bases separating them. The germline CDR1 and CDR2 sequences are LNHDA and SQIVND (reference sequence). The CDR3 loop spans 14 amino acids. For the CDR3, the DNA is TGTGCCAGTAGTATAGCAGGGAACCAAGAGACCCAGTACTTC. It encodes CASSIAGNQETQYF.

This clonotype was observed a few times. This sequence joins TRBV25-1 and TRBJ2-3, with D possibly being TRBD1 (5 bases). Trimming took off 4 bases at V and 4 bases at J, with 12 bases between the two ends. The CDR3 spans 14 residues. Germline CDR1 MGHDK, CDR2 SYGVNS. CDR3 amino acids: CASSVSVGADTQYF. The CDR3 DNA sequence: TGTGCCAGCAGTGTTTCGGTAGGGGCAGATACGCAGTATTTT. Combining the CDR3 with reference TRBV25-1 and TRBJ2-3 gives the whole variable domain EADIYQTPRYLVIGTGKKITLECSQTMGHDKMYWYQQDPGMELHLIHYSYGVNSTEKGDLSSESTVSRIRTEHFPLTLESARPSHTSQYLCASSVSVGADTQYFGPGTRLTVL.